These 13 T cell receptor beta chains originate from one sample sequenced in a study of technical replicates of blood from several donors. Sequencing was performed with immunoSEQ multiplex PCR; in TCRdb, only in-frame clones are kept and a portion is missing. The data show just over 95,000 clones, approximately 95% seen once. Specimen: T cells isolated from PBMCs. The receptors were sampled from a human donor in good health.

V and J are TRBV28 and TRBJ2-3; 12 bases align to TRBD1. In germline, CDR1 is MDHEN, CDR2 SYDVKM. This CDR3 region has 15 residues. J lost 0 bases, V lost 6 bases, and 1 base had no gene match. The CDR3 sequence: CASRGQGASTDTQYF. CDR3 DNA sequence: TGTGCCAGCAGGGGACAGGGGGCTAGCACAGATACGCAGTATTTT. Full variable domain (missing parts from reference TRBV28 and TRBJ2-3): DVKVTQSSRYLVKRTGEKVFLECVQDMDHENMFWYRQDPGLGLRLIYFSYDVKMKEKGDIPEGYSVSREKKERFSLILESASTNQTSMYLCASRGQGASTDTQYFGPGTRLTVL.

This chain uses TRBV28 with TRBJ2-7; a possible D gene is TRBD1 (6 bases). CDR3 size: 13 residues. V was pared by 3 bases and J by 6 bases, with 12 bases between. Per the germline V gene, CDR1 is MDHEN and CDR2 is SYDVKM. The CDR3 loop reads CASSLYTQGEQYF. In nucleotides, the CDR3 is TGTGCCAGCAGTTTGTATACACAGGGCGAGCAGTACTTC.

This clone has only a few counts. CDR3 sequence (DNA): TGTGCCAGCACAGGGGTGTTAGGGAACACTGAAGCTTTCTTT. Its translation: CASTGVLGNTEAFF. The rearrangement links TRBV11-2 to TRBJ1-1; tentatively, D is TRBD1 (6 bases). The germline V gene has CDR1 SGHAT and CDR2 FQNNGV. There are 14 residues in the CDR3. Trimming left V 7 bases short and J 1 base short, with 13 bases between. Filled out from reference TRBV11-2 and TRBJ1-1, the complete variable domain reads EAGVAQSPRYKIIEKRQSVAFWCNPISGHATLYWYQQILGQGPKLLIQFQNNGVVDDSQLPKDRFSAERLKGVDSTLKIQPAKLEDSAVYLCASTGVLGNTEAFFGQGTRLTVV.

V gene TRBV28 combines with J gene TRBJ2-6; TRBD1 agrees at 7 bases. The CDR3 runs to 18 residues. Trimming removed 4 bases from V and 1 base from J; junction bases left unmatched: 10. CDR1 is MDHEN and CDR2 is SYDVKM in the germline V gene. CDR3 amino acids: CASSSPTGDQSGANVLTF. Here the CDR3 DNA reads TGTGCCAGCAGTTCTCCTACAGGGGATCAATCTGGGGCCAACGTCCTGACTTTC.

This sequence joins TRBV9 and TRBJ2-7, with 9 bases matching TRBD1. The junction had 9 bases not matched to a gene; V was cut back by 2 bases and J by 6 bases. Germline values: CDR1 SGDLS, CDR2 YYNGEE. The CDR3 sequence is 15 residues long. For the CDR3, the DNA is TGTGCCAGCAGCGTGGGACTCGGGACAGGGACCGAGCAGTACTTC. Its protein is CASSVGLGTGTEQYF.

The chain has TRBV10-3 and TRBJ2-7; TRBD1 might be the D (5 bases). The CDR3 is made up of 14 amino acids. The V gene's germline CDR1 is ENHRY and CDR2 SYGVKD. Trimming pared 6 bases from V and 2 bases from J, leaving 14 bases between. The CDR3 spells CAIRATTGPYEQYF. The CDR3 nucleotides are TGTGCCATCAGAGCCACAACAGGCCCCTACGAGCAGTACTTC.

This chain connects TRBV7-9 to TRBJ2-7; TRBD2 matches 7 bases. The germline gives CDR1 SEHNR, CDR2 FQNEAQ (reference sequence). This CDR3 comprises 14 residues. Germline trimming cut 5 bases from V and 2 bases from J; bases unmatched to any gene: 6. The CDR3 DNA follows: TGTGCCAGCAGCCCCCCGGGAGGCGCCTACGAGCAGTACTTC. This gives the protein CASSPPGGAYEQYF.

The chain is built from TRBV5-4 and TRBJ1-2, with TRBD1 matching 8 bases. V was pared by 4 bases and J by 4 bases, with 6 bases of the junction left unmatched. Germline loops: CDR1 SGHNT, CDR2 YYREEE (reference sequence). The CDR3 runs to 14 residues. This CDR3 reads CASSSGQGRYGYTF. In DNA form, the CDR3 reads TGTGCCAGCAGCAGCGGACAGGGCCGCTATGGCTACACCTTC.

The CDR3 coding sequence is TGTGCCAGCAGCTTAGCCCTAGCATACTCTTTTGATGAGGAGCAGTACTTC. Its translation is CASSLALAYSFDEEQYF. The chain carries TRBV7-8 and TRBJ2-7; a weak D match, TRBD2 (5 bases). Germline V gene lookup returns CDR1 SGHVS and CDR2 FQNEAQ. V shed 0 bases and J shed 7 bases, with 22 bases lying between them. CDR3 size: 17 residues.

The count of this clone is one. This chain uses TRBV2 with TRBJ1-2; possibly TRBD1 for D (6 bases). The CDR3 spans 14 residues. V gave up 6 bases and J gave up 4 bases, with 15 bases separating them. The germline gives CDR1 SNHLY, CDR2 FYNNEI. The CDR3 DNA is TGTGCCAGCAGCACACAGGGATTTGGCTATGGCTACACCTTC. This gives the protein CASSTQGFGYGYTF.

The CDR3 is CASSLPEGDEKLFF. Written as DNA, the CDR3 is TGTGCCAGCAGCCTTCCTGAGGGTGATGAAAAACTGTTTTTT. V usage is TRBV7-9 and J usage is TRBJ1-4; D ambiguous. V was pared by 5 bases and J by 6 bases, with 13 bases between. Germline V lookup: CDR1 SEHNR, CDR2 FQNEAQ (reference sequence). This CDR3 comprises 14 residues.

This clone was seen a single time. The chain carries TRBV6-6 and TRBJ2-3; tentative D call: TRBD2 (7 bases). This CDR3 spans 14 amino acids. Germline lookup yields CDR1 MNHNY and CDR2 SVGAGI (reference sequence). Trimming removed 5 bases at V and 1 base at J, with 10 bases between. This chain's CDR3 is CASSAGAGTDTQYF. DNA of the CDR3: TGTGCCAGCAGTGCGGGGGCCGGCACAGATACGCAGTATTTT.

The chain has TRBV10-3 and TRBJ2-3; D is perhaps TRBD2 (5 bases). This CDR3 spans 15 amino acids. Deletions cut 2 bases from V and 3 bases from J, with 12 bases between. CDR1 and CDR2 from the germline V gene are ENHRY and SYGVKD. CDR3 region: CAISEGLLVTDTQYF. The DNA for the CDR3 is TGTGCCATCAGTGAGGGACTCTTAGTGACAGATACGCAGTATTTT.